The 28 T cell receptor beta chains below come from one sample, sequenced in a study of blood T cells in healthy people across ages. Next came a second PCR, run for 7 to 11 cycles, which used a sample-barcoded 5' primer along with a J-beta primer mix. TCRdb called the 5' RACE reads again in MiXCR, with one record for every CDR3 protein. The sample contains over a million distinct CDR3 sequences, 42% of which appear only once. Sequencing was done on a sample of blood. The receptor source for this set is a woman between 18 and 30 years old in good health.

The V gene is TRBV2, the J gene TRBJ2-5; 8 bases line up with TRBD1. Per the germline V gene, CDR1 is SNHLY and CDR2 is FYNNEI. Losses at the gene ends were 7 bases for V and 2 bases for J; bases not matched to a gene: 3. This CDR3 spans 13 amino acids. The CDR3 DNA sequence: TGTGCCAGCACCGGACAGGGTCAAGAGACCCAGTACTTC. It codes for CASTGQGQETQYF.

The chain employs TRBV20-1 and TRBJ2-7; D is ambiguous. CDR1 is DFQATT and CDR2 is SNEGSKA in the germline V gene (reference sequence). The CDR3 is 13 amino acids. Trimming removed 6 bases from V and 2 bases from J, with 14 bases in between. CDR3 coding DNA: TGCAGTGCATCCGTCGCGTCAACCTACGAGCAGTACTTC. This encodes CSASVASTYEQYF.

J is TRBJ1-2 and V is TRBV25-1; D may be TRBD1 (5 bases). Germline V gene data show CDR1 as MGHDK and CDR2 as SYGVNS. The CDR3 runs to 15 residues. The V end lost 0 bases, the J end lost 0 bases, and 8 bases lay between the germline ends. The CDR3 spells CASSEYVGPNYGYTF. CDR3 nucleotide sequence: TGTGCCAGCAGTGAATATGTGGGGCCTAACTATGGCTACACCTTC.

The chain employs TRBV7-3 and TRBJ2-3; 11 bases line up with TRBD2. With V trimmed by 2 bases and J by 1 base, 5 bases remained unmatched. CDR1 SGHTA and CDR2 FQGTGA come from the germline V gene. This CDR3 has 17 residues. The CDR3 bases are TGTGCCAGCAGCTTAGTGCAACTAGCGGGGGGCACAGATACGCAGTATTTT. Protein: CASSLVQLAGGTDTQYF.

This clonotype appeared a few times. V usage is TRBV29-1 and J usage is TRBJ2-5; 8 nucleotides align to TRBD2. With V trimmed by 7 bases and J by 11 bases, 18 bases remained unmatched. This CDR3 is 14 amino acids long. The germline gives CDR1 SQVTM, CDR2 ANQGSEA. In DNA form, the CDR3 reads TGCAGCGGGGCTAGCGGGCCAGACTACAATGAGCAGTACTTC. Protein sequence: CSGASGPDYNEQYF.

The CDR3 loop reads CAWTAGGISWTEAFF. As DNA, the CDR3 is TGTGCCTGGACCGCAGGGGGGATAAGTTGGACTGAAGCTTTCTTT. The chain is built from TRBV30 and TRBJ1-1; TRBD1 matches at 7 bases. Germline V gene sequence: CDR1 GTSNPN, CDR2 SVGIG (reference sequence). The CDR3 loop spans 15 amino acids. The J segment lost 5 bases and the V segment lost 4 bases, leaving 13 bases of the junction unmatched.

This clonotype was counted between two and nine times. The chain is built from TRBV7-4 and TRBJ2-7, with 7 bases that match TRBD2. The germline V gene encodes CDR1 SGHVT and CDR2 SQSDAQ. J gave up 0 bases and V 5 bases, and 7 bases lay outside the gene matches. The CDR3 covers 15 residues. CDR3 nucleotide sequence: TGTGCCAGCAGCCCAGGCGGGAGAGTCTCCTACGAGCAGTACTTC. It translates to CASSPGGRVSYEQYF. The complete variable domain, with remaining parts taken from reference TRBV7-4 and TRBJ2-7, reads GAGVSQSPRYKVAKRGRDVALRCDSISGHVTLYWYRQTLGQGSEVLTYSQSDAQRDKSGRPSGRFSAERPERSVSTLKIQRTEQGDSAVYLCASSPGGRVSYEQYFGPGTRLTVT.

This clonotype was seen only a few times. The genes are TRBV10-3 and TRBJ2-1, with 11 nucleotides matching TRBD2. Germline V gene sequence: CDR1 ENHRY, CDR2 SYGVKD. J gave up 6 bases and V 5 bases, and 6 bases lay outside the gene matches. The CDR3 extends over 15 amino acids. In nucleotides, the CDR3 is TGTGCCATCAGTTCGACTAGCGGGATTATCAATGAGCAGTTCTTC. It yields the protein CAISSTSGIINEQFF.

A few counts support this clonotype. This rearrangement joins TRBV7-9 to TRBJ2-7, with 7 positions matching TRBD2. The CDR3 length is 16 residues. Germline lookup yields CDR1 SEHNR and CDR2 FQNEAQ (reference sequence). The trim removed 4 bases at V and 1 base at J, leaving 10 bases unmatched. CDR3 DNA: TGTGCCAGCAGCTCCTTTCGGACGGGAGGATCCTACGAGCAGTACTTC. This gives the protein CASSSFRTGGSYEQYF.

The rearrangement joins TRBV28 to TRBJ1-1, with D hard to call. The germline V gene has CDR1 MDHEN and CDR2 SYDVKM. The CDR3 contains 12 residues. Trimming left V 7 bases short and J 11 bases short, with 17 bases between. The CDR3 region is CASIYAGELAFF. The DNA of the CDR3 is TGTGCCAGCATATATGCGGGTGAGCTGGCTTTCTTT.

The chain combines TRBV28 with TRBJ1-3, with unresolved D. CDR1 MDHEN and CDR2 SYDVKM come from the germline V gene. The CDR3 spans 13 residues. V was clipped by 4 bases and J by 4 bases, with 8 bases between them. The CDR3 is CASSSPGGNTIYF. CDR3 DNA sequence: TGTGCCAGCAGTTCCCCGGGGGGAAACACCATATATTTT. Filled out from reference TRBV28 and TRBJ1-3, the complete variable domain reads DVKVTQSSRYLVKRTGEKVFLECVQDMDHENMFWYRQDPGLGLRLIYFSYDVKMKEKGDIPEGYSVSREKKERFSLILESASTNQTSMYLCASSSPGGNTIYFGEGSWLTVV.

The chain uses TRBV27 and TRBJ2-1; 7 bases fit TRBD1. This CDR3 comprises 13 residues. The germline V gene encodes CDR1 MNHEY and CDR2 SMNVEV (reference sequence). V shed 7 bases, J shed 5 bases, and the junction held 5 bases outside the gene matches. Written as DNA, the CDR3 is TGTGCCAGCAACAGGGGAGTCCACAATGAGCAGTTCTTC. As protein: CASNRGVHNEQFF.

J is TRBJ2-3 and V is TRBV20-1; either TRBD1 or TRBD2 may fit D (5 bases each). V was pared by 4 bases and J by 1 base, with 15 bases between. Germline loops: CDR1 DFQATT, CDR2 SNEGSKA (reference sequence). This CDR3 comprises 15 residues. The CDR3 protein is CSATRLTGRTDTQYF. The CDR3 DNA follows: TGCAGTGCTACCCGCCTTACGGGGCGCACAGATACGCAGTATTTT.

This chain uses TRBV5-5 with TRBJ2-3; the match to TRBD2 covers 8 bases. Looked up from germline, CDR1 is SGHKS and CDR2 is YYEKEE (reference sequence). Unmatched junction bases numbered 9, after V lost 4 bases and J lost 2 bases. CDR3 length: 16 amino acids. CDR3 sequence reads: CASSPRGSGDTDTQYF. In nucleotides, the CDR3 is TGTGCCAGCAGCCCCCGGGGTAGCGGGGACACAGATACGCAGTATTTT.

There are a few counts of this clonotype. J is TRBJ2-1 and V is TRBV20-1; D gene unclear. Germline V gene lookup returns CDR1 DFQATT and CDR2 SNEGSKA (reference sequence). V was pared by 6 bases and J by 8 bases, with 14 bases between. CDR3 length: 12 residues. The CDR3 reads CSADEDLDEQFF. The CDR3 DNA reads TGCAGTGCCGACGAGGATTTGGATGAGCAGTTCTTC.

There are a few counts of this clonotype. The V gene is TRBV20-1, the J gene TRBJ2-7, with 10 nucleotides matching TRBD1. The CDR3 totals 14 residues. V shed 5 bases and J 6 bases; nucleotides not matched to a gene: 10. Germline loops: CDR1 DFQATT, CDR2 SNEGSKA (reference sequence). CDR3 sequence reads: CSAGGTGDLREQYF. In DNA, the CDR3 is TGCAGTGCTGGGGGGACAGGGGATCTCCGCGAGCAGTACTTC.

This clonotype has just a few counts. This chain links TRBV6-5 with TRBJ2-2, with a tentative D call TRBD1 (5 bases). The CDR3 has 14 residues. V lost 5 bases and J 3 bases, leaving 10 bases between the germline ends. CDR1 MNHEY and CDR2 SVGAGI come from the germline V gene. CDR3 DNA sequence: TGTGCCAGCAGTCAAACAGGATACACCGGGGAGCTGTTTTTT. Amino acid sequence: CASSQTGYTGELFF.

J is TRBJ1-1 and V is TRBV20-1, with 7 bases lining up with TRBD1. This CDR3 comprises 11 residues. V lost 4 bases to trimming and J lost 7 bases; unmatched junction nucleotides: 3. Germline V gene data show CDR1 as DFQATT and CDR2 as SNEGSKA (reference sequence). The CDR3 protein is CSANRDSEAFF. The CDR3 nucleotides are TGCAGTGCTAACCGGGACAGTGAAGCTTTCTTT.

This chain joins TRBV12-5 and TRBJ2-1, with TRBD2 identical over 10 bases. Germline V gives CDR1 LGHNT, CDR2 FRNRAP. After removal of 1 base from V and 3 bases from J, the junction contained 12 bases not matched to a gene. This CDR3 contains 19 residues. The CDR3 bases are TGTGCTAGTGGTTTGGAGGGGGCTAGCGGGGGACCTCGCTACAATGAGCAGTTCTTC. Protein product: CASGLEGASGGPRYNEQFF.

The rearrangement uses TRBV7-2 and TRBJ1-1; D gene uncertain. Deletions cut 1 base from V and 5 bases from J, with 20 bases between. From germline, CDR1 is SGHTA and CDR2 FQGNSA. The CDR3 is 17 amino acids. CDR3 in DNA: TGTGCCAGCAGCTTAGGTGCGGGATCGGGCCGGAGGACTGAAGCTTTCTTT. It codes for CASSLGAGSGRRTEAFF.

This clonotype has just one count. The V call is TRBV20-1, the J call TRBJ2-1; TRBD2 agrees at 15 bases. This CDR3 has 16 amino acids. The germline V gene has CDR1 DFQATT and CDR2 SNEGSKA (reference sequence). V dropped 6 bases and J dropped 10; count of bases not matched to a gene: 13. The CDR3 reads CSATGLAGGKGEEQFF. CDR3 DNA: TGCAGTGCCACAGGACTAGCGGGAGGGAAGGGCGAGGAGCAGTTCTTC.

As for this clonotype: Relative to the germline gene, one junction end is altered; a read error may explain this. V gene TRBV20-1 combines with J gene TRBJ2-1, with TRBD2 identical over 14 bases. This CDR3 spans 18 amino acids. Germline V CDR1 and CDR2: DFQATT, SNEGSKA (reference sequence). CDR3 sequence reads: CSARGSGTSGSWVNERFF. Here the CDR3 DNA reads TGCAGTGCTAGAGGTTCGGGGACTAGCGGGAGCTGGGTCAATGAGCGGTTCTTC.

This clonotype was seen a handful of times. The V gene is TRBV20-1, the J gene TRBJ2-5; 7 bases match TRBD1. The DNA end favors TRBJ2-7, so the J call may be wrong. The germline V gene encodes CDR1 DFQATT and CDR2 SNEGSKA (reference sequence). The CDR3 runs 12 residues. CDR3 sequence reads: CSALTGKHEQYF. DNA for the CDR3: TGCAGTGCCCTGACAGGGAAGCACGAGCAGTACTTC.

The V and J genes are TRBV2 and TRBJ1-2; no definite D call. Germline V CDR1 and CDR2: SNHLY, FYNNEI. V was shortened by 2 bases and J by 1 base, with 11 bases between the two germline ends. This CDR3 has 15 residues. The chain's CDR3 is CASSESTRYNYGYTF. The CDR3 coding sequence is TGTGCCAGCAGTGAATCGACGCGGTATAACTATGGCTACACCTTC.

The chain has TRBV20-1 and TRBJ2-1; 9 nucleotides match TRBD2. V lost 6 bases, J lost 6 bases, and 6 bases stayed unmatched. CDR1 is DFQATT, CDR2 SNEGSKA, per germline (reference sequence). There are 13 residues in the CDR3. The CDR3 here is CSASGTSRNEQFF. DNA for the CDR3: TGCAGTGCCTCCGGGACTAGCCGCAATGAGCAGTTCTTC.

The table lists this clonotype with many counts. V and J are TRBV27 and TRBJ1-6; no clear D gene. The V gene's germline CDR1 is MNHEY and CDR2 SMNVEV (reference sequence). This CDR3 contains 12 residues. V lost 4 bases and J 9 bases, leaving 7 bases between the germline ends. CDR3 DNA sequence: TGTGCCAGCAGTTCCGCTGGTTCACCCCTCCACTTT. This translates into CASSSAGSPLHF.

V usage is TRBV29-1 and J usage is TRBJ1-5; D is uncertain. Trimming cost V 4 bases and J 0 bases, with 13 bases left between them. The CDR3 is 15 residues long. The V gene's germline CDR1 is SQVTM and CDR2 ANQGSEA. The CDR3 protein is CSVAVSGISNQPQHF. CDR3 DNA sequence: TGCAGCGTTGCAGTTTCTGGGATTAGCAATCAGCCCCAGCATTTT. Filled out from reference TRBV29-1 and TRBJ1-5, the complete variable domain reads SAVISQKPSRDICQRGTSLTIQCQVDSQVTMMFWYRQQPGQSLTLIATANQGSEATYESGFVIDKFPISRPNLTFSTLTVSNMSPEDSSIYLCSVAVSGISNQPQHFGDGTRLSIL.

Details on this clonotype: A single base separates this from a much larger clone, so it may be a read error. This chain uses TRBV4-1 with TRBJ2-1; D could derive from TRBD1 or TRBD2 (6 bases each). This CDR3 region has 17 residues. Germline-derived CDR1 and CDR2 are MGHRA and YSYEKL. The CDR3 bases are TGCGCCTGCAGCCCCCAGTGGAGGGGGAATTCCTACAATGAGCAGTTCTTC. Amino acid sequence: CACSPQWRGNSYNEQFF.